A selection of T cell receptor beta chains follows, all from one sample in a study of yellow fever vaccine responses in identical twins. MiXCR was run by TCRdb on the RT-PCR reads, yielding one entry per CDR3 protein. Altogether some 15,000 distinct CDR3 sequences are present, approximately 82% being singletons, with the ten largest covering about 1.8%. The material sequenced was T cells from blood (PBMCs), unsorted or a sorted subset (not recorded which), taken before or after yellow fever vaccination (not recorded which). The receptor set was obtained from a woman under 30 who received the yellow fever vaccine. Both conserved end residues are part of each CDR3. The order of the fields is V gene, CDR3 protein.

TRBV7-2 | CASSPTTGELFF
TRBV4-1 | CASSQEPPPTALYEQYF
TRBV10-3 | CAISEFLRPGQGNNEQFF
TRBV19 | CASSITQKNTGELFF
TRBV29-1 | CSVDDPTSGATYEQYF
TRBV27 | CASSDLAGGPYEQYF
TRBV11-2 | CASSYGLNSYEQYF
TRBV11-3 | CASSRITGIYEQYF
TRBV13 | CASVGGNYGYTF
TRBV9 | CASSGLAGGYTDTQYF
TRBV20-1 | CSARDPRGSYNEQFF
TRBV20-1 | CSASLQGNEQFF
TRBV20-1 | CSASNRGPHQPQHF
TRBV11-2 | CASSLYQGGYNSPLHF